This TCR beta chain was observed in a study of Ad26.COV2.S vaccination and SARS-CoV-2 variants (dated by TCRdb to the early 2020s). As for the study more broadly: Vaccine-arm donors came from COV1001, a multicentre, randomized, double-blind, placebo-controlled phase I-IIa trial of Ad26.COV2.S in healthy adults. Trial participants were randomized into five groups of five, in which low-dose or high-dose Ad26.COV2.S was given once or twice, or placebo was given on both occasions. Ad26.COV2.S was given intramuscularly at 5x10^10 or 1x10^11 viral particles, as a single shot or as two shots 56 days apart. A total of approximately 32 samples were included in the TCR-sequenced set, comprising 19 Ad26.COV2.S vaccine recipients, 5 placebo recipients and 8 SARS-CoV-2 convalescent individuals. The specificity and breadth of SARS-CoV-2-reactive T cell receptors after Ad26.COV2.S vaccination were assessed by TCRbeta repertoire sequencing. Blinding of investigators to trial group allocation was maintained during experiments and outcome assessment.

TCRbeta CDR3 regions were sequenced with the immunoSEQ Assay. After extraction, genomic DNA underwent amplification by bias-controlled multiplex PCR, followed by high-throughput sequencing. Per the original workflow: To quantify the absolute abundance of every unique TCRbeta CDR3 region, sequences were collapsed and filtered. T cell fraction was estimated by normalization of TCRbeta template counts to usable DNA, with usable DNA being measured through amplification of reference genes present in all nucleated cells. Repertoire TCRs were annotated as SARS-CoV-2-specific when V gene, CDR3 amino acid sequence and J gene were exactly matched to a known reactive TCR set. The reference SARS-CoV-2 TCR set came from MIRA and was filtered for enrichment in COVID-19-positive ImmuneCODE repertoires, removing public or cross-reactive TCRs. Using the MIRA antigens, annotated TCRs were further analysed by specific ORF or by position within an ORF. Breadth was defined as annotated unique rearrangements over total unique productive rearrangements; depth was the summed frequency of those rearrangements. TCR breadth was compared between groups using two-sided Wilcoxon rank-sum tests. The immuneACCESS repertoire file appears here via TCRdb, limited to in-frame rearrangements. These files lack a portion of the clones; in checked studies, under half of the deficit traces to unresolved V genes, and the cause of the others is not known. Clone size and the V and J calls come from that table; the DNA yielded D and trimming. Present in this sample are hundreds of thousands of clones, about 90% of which were seen just once. Approximately 1.5% of the sample is taken by the ten largest.

Comment on this clone: It has no known antigen specificity. The input lacks base qualities; no much larger clone sits a single base away.

Study-wide conclusions, independent of this receptor: Vaccine and placebo recipients had similar non-spike TCR breadth, a finding consistent with the vaccine containing only spike. After vaccination, spike-specific CD8+ and CD4+ T cell responses were reported to show substantial breadth. Ad26.COV2.S recipients had higher spike-specific TCR breadth than placebo recipients (P = 0.0014). The study was not powered for comparison of responses between vaccine doses or regimens. The authors noted that the TCR breadth and depth analyses may have underestimated total T cell responses.

What this sample's treatment or condition label stands for: roughly 20 received Ad26.COV2.S at low or high dose, single or two shots; roughly 5 received placebo; per-sample allocation not given. For vaccine and placebo recipients, repertoires were sequenced using samples collected on day 63 after the first injection. In Cohort 1b, about two dozen adults aged 18-55 years were enrolled at a single site in Boston, USA, between 29 July and 7 August 2020. Ad26.COV2.S was a replication-incompetent adenovirus type 26 vector expressing a prefusion-stabilized SARS-CoV-2 spike protein from the original Wuhan strain. Sequencing was performed on peripheral blood, taken in a trial of Ad26.COV2.S vaccine versus placebo. This TCR derives from a person between 18 and 60 years old who received the Ad26.COV2.S COVID-19 vaccine or a placebo.

The nucleotides read TGTGCCAGTACTGAGAACACTGAAGCTTTCTTT. Its protein is CASTENTEAFF. The sequence links TRBV19 to TRBJ1-1, with the D gene call left open. At the junction V is shortened by 7 bases and J by 1 base, with 4 bases in between. The cysteine opens and the phenylalanine closes a CDR3 of 11 amino acids. CDR3 DNA only is kept here, 33 bases in frame from base 1. For CDR1 and CDR2, the germline V gene (reference sequence) lists LNHDA and SQIVND.